The rows below give T cell receptor beta chains drawn from one sample of a study of breast tumors, draining lymph nodes, adjacent tissues. TCRdb redid the calling of the multiplex PCR reads with MiXCR, one entry per CDR3 protein. The sample lists approximately 100,000 distinct CDR3 sequences; less than 25% were seen once. Sequenced: axillary lymph node tissue. These receptors all come from a female donor with breast cancer. Some clones in this sample may be carry-over from other donors' samples. CDR3s include the opening cysteine and the closing phenylalanine or tryptophan. D genes are given only for firm matches. Expanded clones get a size class; other rows say once, few or many, or leave the size out.

clone_size	v_call	j_call	d_call	cdr3_aa	cdr3_nt
many	TRBV2	TRBJ2-3	-	CASAKGGSTDTQYF	TGTGCCAGCGCTAAGGGGGGGAGCACAGATACGCAGTATTTT
many	TRBV5-1	TRBJ1-6	-	CASSFGGDYGSPLHF	TGCGCCAGCAGCTTCGGGGGGGACTACGGCTCACCCCTCCACTTT
many	TRBV7-9	TRBJ1-2	-	CASSAQDTSNYGYTF	TGTGCCAGCAGCGCCCAAGACACATCGAACTATGGCTACACCTTC
few	TRBV5-1	TRBJ1-4	TRBD1	CASSGGDRRKFF	TGCGCCAGCAGCGGGGGGGACAGGCGAAAGTTTTTT
many	TRBV20-1	TRBJ2-7	-	CSARAAVGHGPYEQYF	TGCAGTGCTAGGGCCGCGGTGGGACATGGACCTTACGAGCAGTACTTC
many	TRBV20-1	TRBJ2-7	-	CSARPYRGGTYEQYF	TGCAGTGCTAGACCCTACCGAGGAGGAACCTACGAGCAGTACTTC
many	TRBV5-1	TRBJ2-1	TRBD2	CASSRLTSGGNNEQFF	TGCGCCAGCAGCAGACTAACTAGCGGGGGAAACAATGAGCAGTTCTTC
-	TRBV5-1	TRBJ2-7	-	CASSLGSGQPSYEQYF	TGCGCCAGCAGCTTGGGTTCCGGACAGCCTTCCTACGAGCAGTACTTC
-	TRBV11-2	TRBJ2-1	TRBD2	CASRKEGDDGGELYNEQFF	TGTGCCAGCAGAAAAGAAGGCGACGATGGGGGGGAACTCTACAATGAGCAGTTCTTC
-	TRBV5-1	TRBJ2-3	-	CASSRHRLGPSTDTQYF	TGCGCCAGCAGCCGACACCGACTGGGCCCTAGCACAGATACGCAGTATTTT
-	TRBV28	TRBJ2-6	-	CASSLRVSGANVLTF	TGTGCCAGCAGTTTGAGAGTGTCTGGGGCCAACGTCCTGACTTTC
-	TRBV11-2	TRBJ2-4	-	CASSPRITAKNIQYF	TGTGCCAGCAGCCCCAGGATTACCGCCAAAAACATTCAGTACTTC
many	TRBV12-3/TRBV12-4	TRBJ2-3	-	CASRRDPGADTQYF	TGTGCCAGCAGACGGGACCCCGGCGCAGATACGCAGTATTTT
-	TRBV28	TRBJ2-5	-	CASSFGTPGTQYF	TGTGCCAGCAGTTTTGGGACCCCGGGTACCCAGTACTTC
many	TRBV28	TRBJ1-2	-	CASSPGIRPTNYGYTF	TGTGCCAGCAGCCCCGGGATCCGTCCGACGAACTATGGCTACACCTTC
many	TRBV5-6	TRBJ1-6	TRBD1	CASSSTGLTPLHF	TGTGCCAGCAGCTCGACAGGGCTGACACCCCTCCACTTT
few	TRBV6-5	TRBJ2-2	TRBD1	CASRIDRVTGELFF	TGTGCCAGCAGAATAGACAGGGTCACCGGGGAGCTGTTTTTT
-	TRBV12-3/TRBV12-4	TRBJ2-1	TRBD2	CAGSVTGLELVNEQFF	TGTGCCGGCAGTGTTACGGGACTAGAACTGGTCAATGAGCAGTTCTTC
many	TRBV30	TRBJ1-3	TRBD1	CAWARGFGNTIYF	TGTGCCTGGGCCAGGGGGTTCGGAAACACCATATATTTT
-	TRBV7-9	TRBJ2-4	-	CASSLGALAKNIQYF	TGTGCCAGCAGCCTGGGTGCCCTAGCCAAAAACATTCAGTACTTC
many	TRBV6-1	TRBJ2-7	-	CASKTAYEQYF	TGTGCCAGCAAGACGGCCTACGAGCAGTACTTC
-	TRBV9	TRBJ2-2	-	CASSVDAGMSTGELFF	TGTGCCAGCAGCGTAGACGCAGGGATGTCAACCGGGGAGCTGTTTTTT
-	TRBV6-1	TRBJ1-4	-	CASRLRTTNEKLFF	TGTGCCAGCAGACTCCGTACAACTAATGAAAAACTGTTTTTT
-	TRBV5-8	TRBJ2-3	-	CASSLYHSTVADTQYF	TGTGCCAGCAGCTTGTACCACAGTACGGTCGCAGATACGCAGTATTTT
-	TRBV2	TRBJ1-2	-	CASSVAGNYGYTF	TGTGCCAGCAGTGTGGCAGGGAACTATGGCTACACCTTC
many	TRBV5-1	TRBJ1-3	-	CASREGLSGNAIYF	TGCGCCAGCAGGGAAGGACTCTCAGGAAACGCCATATATTTT
many	TRBV4-1	TRBJ2-1	-	CASSQLTSLGHEQFF	TGCGCCAGCAGCCAACTGACTAGTCTGGGGCATGAGCAGTTCTTC
many	TRBV29-1	TRBJ2-2	-	CSARGNTGELFF	TGCAGCGCCAGGGGGAACACCGGGGAGCTGTTTTTT
many	TRBV7-6	TRBJ2-2	-	CASSSFITGELFF	TGTGCCAGCAGCTCCTTTATCACCGGGGAGCTGTTTTTT
few	TRBV28	TRBJ1-2	-	CASSPSRSYGYTF	TGTGCCAGCAGCCCGTCCAGAAGCTATGGCTACACCTTC
many	TRBV2	TRBJ2-3	TRBD2	CASSPLGVAGSTDTQYF	TGTGCCAGCAGTCCCCTGGGGGTAGCGGGGAGCACAGATACGCAGTATTTT
many	TRBV20-1	TRBJ1-6	TRBD1	CSARGGTGYNSPLHF	TGCAGTGCTAGAGGCGGGACAGGGTATAATTCACCCCTCCACTTT
many	TRBV7-3	TRBJ2-1	-	CASSLNSGQGTYNEQFF	TGTGCCAGCAGCTTAAACTCGGGGCAGGGGACATACAATGAGCAGTTCTTC
few	TRBV5-1	TRBJ2-5	-	CASSSYPQGRETQYF	TGCGCCAGCAGCTCATATCCACAGGGTCGAGAGACCCAGTACTTC
many	TRBV7-9	TRBJ2-7	TRBD1	CASSYRTGETYEQYF	TGTGCCAGCAGCTACCGGACAGGGGAGACCTACGAGCAGTACTTC
many	TRBV4-1	TRBJ2-1	-	CASSQEESNNEQFF	TGCGCCAGCAGCCAAGAGGAGAGCAACAATGAGCAGTTCTTC
many	TRBV10-3	TRBJ2-2	-	CAITRDGTGELFF	TGTGCCATCACCCGAGACGGAACCGGGGAGCTGTTTTTT
many	TRBV19	TRBJ2-5	TRBD1	CASSIRPGTVGKETQYF	TGTGCCAGTAGTATAAGGCCCGGGACAGTTGGGAAAGAGACCCAGTACTTC
many	TRBV7-8	TRBJ2-7	-	CASSPYSPTSFGYEQYF	TGTGCCAGCAGCCCATATTCGCCGACTAGTTTCGGCTACGAGCAGTACTTC
many	TRBV14	TRBJ2-7	-	CASSPGEAYEQYF	TGTGCCAGCAGCCCGGGGGAGGCCTACGAGCAGTACTTC
few	TRBV28	TRBJ2-7	-	CASSLGGYYEQYF	TGTGCCAGCAGCCTGGGCGGGTACTACGAGCAGTACTTC
many	TRBV7-9	TRBJ1-4	-	CASSRAEDEKLFF	TGTGCCAGCAGCCGGGCCGAGGATGAAAAACTGTTTTTT
many	TRBV4-1	TRBJ2-2	TRBD1	CASSQVGRGRAGELFF	TGCGCCAGCAGCCAAGTGGGTAGGGGGCGCGCCGGGGAGCTGTTTTTT
many	TRBV5-1	TRBJ1-2	-	CASSDTGTGYGYTF	TGCGCCAGCAGCGACACAGGGACCGGCTATGGCTACACCTTC
few	TRBV7-7	TRBJ2-7	-	CASSLNRGYWGLTGSYEQYF	TGTGCTAGCAGCTTAAATAGGGGTTACTGGGGCTTGACCGGCTCCTACGAGCAGTACTTC
few	TRBV5-6	TRBJ2-3	TRBD2	CASSLASTSGGDTQYF	TGTGCCAGCAGCTTGGCCTCGACTAGCGGGGGAGATACGCAGTATTTT
-	TRBV24-1	TRBJ2-1	TRBD2	CATSDKGAGGRSDEQFF	TGTGCCACCAGTGACAAGGGCGCGGGAGGGCGTAGTGATGAGCAGTTCTTC
many	TRBV10-3	TRBJ1-5	-	CAISGGGLGNQPQHF	TGTGCCATCAGTGGCGGGGGGTTGGGCAATCAGCCCCAGCATTTT
-	TRBV30	TRBJ2-3	-	CAWSVSSHTDTQYF	TGTGCCTGGAGTGTATCTAGCCATACAGATACGCAGTATTTT